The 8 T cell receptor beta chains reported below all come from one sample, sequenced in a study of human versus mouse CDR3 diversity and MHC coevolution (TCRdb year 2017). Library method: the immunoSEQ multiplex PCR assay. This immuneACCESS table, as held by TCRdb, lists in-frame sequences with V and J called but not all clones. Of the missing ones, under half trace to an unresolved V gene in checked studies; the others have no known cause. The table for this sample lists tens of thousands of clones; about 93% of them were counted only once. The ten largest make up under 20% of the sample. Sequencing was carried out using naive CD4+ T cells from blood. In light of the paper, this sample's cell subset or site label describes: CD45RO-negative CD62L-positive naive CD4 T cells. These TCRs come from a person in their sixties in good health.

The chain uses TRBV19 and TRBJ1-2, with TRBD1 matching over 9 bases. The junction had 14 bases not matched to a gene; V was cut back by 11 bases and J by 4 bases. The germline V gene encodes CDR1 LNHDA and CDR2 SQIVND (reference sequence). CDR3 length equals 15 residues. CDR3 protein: CAGRSRQGGLYGYTF. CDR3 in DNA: TGTGCCGGACGATCGCGACAGGGGGGACTCTATGGCTACACCTTC.

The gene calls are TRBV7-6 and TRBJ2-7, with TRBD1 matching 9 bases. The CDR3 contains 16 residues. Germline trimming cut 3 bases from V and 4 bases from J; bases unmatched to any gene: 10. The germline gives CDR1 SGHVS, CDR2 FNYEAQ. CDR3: CASSLRTGTGTYEQYF. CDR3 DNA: TGTGCCAGCAGCTTGCGAACCGGGACAGGGACGTACGAGCAGTACTTC.

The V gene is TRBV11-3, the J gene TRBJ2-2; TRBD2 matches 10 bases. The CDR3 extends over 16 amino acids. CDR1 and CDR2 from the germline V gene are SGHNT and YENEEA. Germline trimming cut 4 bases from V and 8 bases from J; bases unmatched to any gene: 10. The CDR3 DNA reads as TGTGCCAGCAGCTCCTCTAGCGGGAGAATCTCGGGGGAGCTGTTTTTT. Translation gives CASSSSSGRISGELFF.

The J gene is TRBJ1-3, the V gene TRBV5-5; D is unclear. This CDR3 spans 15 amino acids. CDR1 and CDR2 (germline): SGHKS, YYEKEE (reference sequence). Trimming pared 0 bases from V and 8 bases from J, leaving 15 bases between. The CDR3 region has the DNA TGTGCCAGCAGCTTGGACAGCCTCCCCGGGGACACCATATATTTT. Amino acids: CASSLDSLPGDTIYF.

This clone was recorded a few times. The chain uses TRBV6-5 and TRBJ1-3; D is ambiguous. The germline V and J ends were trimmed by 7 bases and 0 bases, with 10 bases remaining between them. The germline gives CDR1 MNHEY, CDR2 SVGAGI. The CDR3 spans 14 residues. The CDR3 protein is CASTQDHSGNTIYF. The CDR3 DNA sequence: TGTGCCAGCACCCAGGATCACTCTGGAAACACCATATATTTT.

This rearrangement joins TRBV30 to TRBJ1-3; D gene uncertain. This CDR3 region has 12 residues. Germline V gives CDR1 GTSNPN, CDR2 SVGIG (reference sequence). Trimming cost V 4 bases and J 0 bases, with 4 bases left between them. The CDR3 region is CAWTGSGNTIYF. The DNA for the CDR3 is TGTGCCTGGACAGGCTCTGGAAACACCATATATTTT.

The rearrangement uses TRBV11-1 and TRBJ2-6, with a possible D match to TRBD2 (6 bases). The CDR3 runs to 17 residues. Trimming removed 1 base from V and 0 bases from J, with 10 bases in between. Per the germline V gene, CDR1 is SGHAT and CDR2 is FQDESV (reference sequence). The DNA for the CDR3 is TGTGCCAGCAGCTTAGGGGCGGGAAGCTCTGGGGCCAACGTCCTGACTTTC. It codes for CASSLGAGSSGANVLTF.

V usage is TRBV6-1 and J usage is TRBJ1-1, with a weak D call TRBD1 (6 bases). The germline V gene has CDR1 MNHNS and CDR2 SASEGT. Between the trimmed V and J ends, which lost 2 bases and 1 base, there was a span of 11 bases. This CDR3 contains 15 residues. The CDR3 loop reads CASSEPGQTNTEAFF. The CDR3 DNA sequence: TGTGCCAGCAGTGAACCCGGACAGACGAACACTGAAGCTTTCTTT.